These 10 T cell receptor beta chains were sequenced from one sample in a study of lymphopenia after photon versus proton radiotherapy. Using immunoSEQ multiplex PCR, the repertoire was profiled, and TCRdb retains in-frame clones only, with some absent. This repertoire shows more than 15,000 clones, approximately 90% found once; its top ten account for approximately 61%. The sample in question was peripheral blood, obtained from a patient treated with proton-based radiotherapy. These receptors all come from a woman aged 55-75 years with cholangiocarcinoma. Some clones in this sample may be carry-over from other donors' samples.

Here the CDR3 reads CASSTLNTEAFF. CDR3 bases: TGTGCCAGCAGTACATTAAACACTGAAGCTTTCTTT. The chain uses TRBV6-5 and TRBJ1-1; D unresolved. The V and J ends lost 5 bases and 2 bases respectively, with 6 bases between them. In germline, CDR1 is MNHEY, CDR2 SVGAGI. The CDR3 is 12 amino acids.

The chain couples TRBV7-8 to TRBJ2-2; a possible D gene is TRBD2 (7 bases). The germline V and J ends were trimmed by 0 bases and 3 bases, with 17 bases remaining between them. The CDR3 spans 18 residues. Germline values: CDR1 SGHVS, CDR2 FQNEAQ. CDR3 nucleotides: TGTGCCAGCAGCTTAGCGCGGGGGCCTACCCTCTACACCGGGGAGCTGTTTTTT. Its translation is CASSLARGPTLYTGELFF.

The V and J genes are TRBV7-3 and TRBJ2-1; no definite D call. This CDR3 spans 13 amino acids. Germline CDR1 reads SGHTA; CDR2 reads FQGTGA. With 4 bases removed from V and 8 bases from J, the gap between germline ends came to 12 bases. The CDR3: CASSYDKQHEQFF. In nucleotides, the CDR3 is TGTGCCAGCAGCTATGACAAGCAACATGAGCAGTTCTTC. Using reference TRBV7-3 and TRBJ2-1 for the parts outside the CDR3, the full variable domain is GAGVSQTPSNKVTEKGKYVELRCDPISGHTALYWYRQSLGQGPEFLIYFQGTGAADDSGLPNDRFFAVRPEGSVSTLKIQRTERGDSAVYLCASSYDKQHEQFFGPGTRLTVL.

In this sample, this clone turned up a few times. The chain couples TRBV7-6 to TRBJ2-7; D uncertain. Trimming cost V 5 bases and J 3 bases, with 11 bases left between them. The CDR3 is 13 residues long. From germline, CDR1 is SGHVS and CDR2 FNYEAQ. The CDR3 loop is CASSAGPNYEQYF. The CDR3 DNA sequence: TGTGCCAGCAGCGCAGGTCCCAACTACGAGCAGTACTTC.

CDR3 sequence: CASSFLTSGRTYEQYF. The CDR3 nucleotides are TGTGCCAGCAGCTTCCTTACTAGCGGGAGGACCTACGAGCAGTACTTC. The chain couples TRBV7-2 to TRBJ2-7; 12 positions agree with TRBD2. With 3 bases clipped from V and 2 bases from J, the junction kept 5 bases outside the gene matches. CDR3 length: 16 amino acids. The germline V gene has CDR1 SGHTA and CDR2 FQGNSA.

This clone was detected once. The gene calls are TRBV7-3 and TRBJ1-1, with D possibly being TRBD1 (6 bases). CDR1 and CDR2 from the germline V gene are SGHTA and FQGTGA. This CDR3 comprises 14 residues. The V end was cut by 2 bases, the J end by 6 bases, with 13 bases between. The CDR3 protein is CASSLSAGESEAFF. The CDR3 bases are TGTGCCAGCAGCTTATCCGCAGGGGAGTCTGAAGCTTTCTTT.

V gene TRBV6-5 combines with J gene TRBJ2-2, with D hard to call. Germline CDR1 reads MNHEY; CDR2 reads SVGAGI. The CDR3 runs to 16 residues. The V gene lost 0 bases and the J gene lost 0 bases, with 8 bases spanning the gap. This chain's CDR3 is CASSYSWSANTGELFF. In nucleotides, the CDR3 is TGTGCCAGCAGTTACTCGTGGAGTGCGAACACCGGGGAGCTGTTTTTT.

This clone showed up just once. This chain connects TRBV4-1 to TRBJ1-6; D unclear. This CDR3 spans 14 amino acids. V was shortened by 1 base and J by 8 bases, with 9 bases between the two germline ends. Germline CDR1 reads MGHRA; CDR2 reads YSYEKL. The CDR3 nucleotides are TGCGCCAGCAGCCAAGGGGTTTCCTATTCACCCCTCCACTTT. Translating gives CASSQGVSYSPLHF.

This clone was seen a few times. The CDR3 DNA reads as TGTGCCAGTAGTATTAGGCCGCAGCTGGGCTACACCTTC. Residues: CASSIRPQLGYTF. The chain recombines TRBV19 with TRBJ1-2; D remains unclear. The CDR3 sequence is 13 residues long. CDR1 and CDR2 (germline): LNHDA, SQIVND (reference sequence). Trimming left V 3 bases short and J 8 bases short, with 13 bases between.

The chain combines TRBV2 with TRBJ2-7; tentatively, D is TRBD2 (5 bases). Between the trimmed V and J ends, which lost 5 bases and 13 bases, there was a span of 15 bases. The CDR3 covers 11 residues. CDR1 and CDR2 from the germline V gene are SNHLY and FYNNEI. This CDR3 is CASSPEGGQYF. The DNA of the CDR3 is TGTGCCAGCAGTCCAGAGGGTGGTCAATACTTC. Supplemented by reference TRBV2 and TRBJ2-7, the full variable domain reads EPEVTQTPSHQVTQMGQEVILRCVPISNHLYFYWYRQILGQKVEFLVSFYNNEISEKSEIFDDQFSVERPDGSNFTLKIRSTKLEDSAMYFCASSPEGGQYFGPGTRLTVT.